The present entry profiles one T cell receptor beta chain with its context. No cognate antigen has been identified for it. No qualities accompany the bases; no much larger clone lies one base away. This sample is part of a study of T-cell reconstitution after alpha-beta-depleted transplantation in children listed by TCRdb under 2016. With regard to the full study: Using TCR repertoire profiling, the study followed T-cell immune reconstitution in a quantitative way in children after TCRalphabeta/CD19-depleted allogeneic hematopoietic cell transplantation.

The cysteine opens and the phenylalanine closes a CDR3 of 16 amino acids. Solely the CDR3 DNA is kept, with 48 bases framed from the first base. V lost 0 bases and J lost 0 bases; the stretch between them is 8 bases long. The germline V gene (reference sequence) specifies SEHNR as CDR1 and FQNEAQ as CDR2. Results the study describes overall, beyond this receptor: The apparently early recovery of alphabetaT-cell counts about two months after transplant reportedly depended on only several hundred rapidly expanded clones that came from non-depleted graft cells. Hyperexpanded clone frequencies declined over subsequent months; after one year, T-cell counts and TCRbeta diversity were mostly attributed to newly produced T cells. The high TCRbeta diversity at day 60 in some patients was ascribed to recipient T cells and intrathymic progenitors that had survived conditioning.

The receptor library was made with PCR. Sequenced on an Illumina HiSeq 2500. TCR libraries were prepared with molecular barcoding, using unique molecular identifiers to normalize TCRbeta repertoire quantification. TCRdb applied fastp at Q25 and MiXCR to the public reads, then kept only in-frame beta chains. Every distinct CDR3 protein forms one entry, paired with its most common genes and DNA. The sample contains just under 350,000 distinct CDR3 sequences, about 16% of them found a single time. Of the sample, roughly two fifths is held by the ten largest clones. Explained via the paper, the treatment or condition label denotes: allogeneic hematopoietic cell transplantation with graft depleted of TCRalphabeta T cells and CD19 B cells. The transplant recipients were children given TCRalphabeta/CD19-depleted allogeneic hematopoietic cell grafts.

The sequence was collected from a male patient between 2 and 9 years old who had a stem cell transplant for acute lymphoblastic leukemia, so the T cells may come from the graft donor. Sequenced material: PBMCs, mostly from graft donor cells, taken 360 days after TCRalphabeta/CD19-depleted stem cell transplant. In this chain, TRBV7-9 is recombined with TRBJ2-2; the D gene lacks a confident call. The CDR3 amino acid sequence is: CASSLAAPPNTGELFF. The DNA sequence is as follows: TGTGCCAGCAGCTTAGCGGCTCCGCCGAACACCGGGGAGCTGTTTTTT. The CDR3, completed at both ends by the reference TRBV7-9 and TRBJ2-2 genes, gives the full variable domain DTGVSQNPRHKITKRGQNVTFRCDPISEHNRLYWYRQTLGQGPEFLTYFQNEAQLEKSRLLSDRFSAERPKGSFSTLEIQRTEQGDSAMYLCASSLAAPPNTGELFFGEGSRLTVL.